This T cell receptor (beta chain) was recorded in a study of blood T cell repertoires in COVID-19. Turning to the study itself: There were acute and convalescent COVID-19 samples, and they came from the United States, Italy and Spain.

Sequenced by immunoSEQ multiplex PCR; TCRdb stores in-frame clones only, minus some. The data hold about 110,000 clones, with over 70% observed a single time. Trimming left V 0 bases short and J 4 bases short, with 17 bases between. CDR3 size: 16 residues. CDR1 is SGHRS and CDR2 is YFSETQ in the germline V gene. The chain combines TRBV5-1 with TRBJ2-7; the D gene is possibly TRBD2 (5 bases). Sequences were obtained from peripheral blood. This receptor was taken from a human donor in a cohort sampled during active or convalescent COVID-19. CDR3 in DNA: TGCGCCAGCAGCTTGGGCGGCGGTCCCACGGGATACGAGCAGTACTTC. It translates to CASSLGGGPTGYEQYF.